This T cell receptor (beta chain) was documented in a study of CD8 T cells in ankylosing spondylitis. TCRdb re-analysed the 5' RACE reads in MiXCR, keeping a single row per CDR3 protein. Of a few hundred thousand distinct CDR3 sequences listed, over 9.5% are singletons. This clonotype has only a few counts. The antigen remains unidentified. General observations from the study: What seemed typical of ankylosing spondylitis blood was a TCR beta motif built from roughly 8 highly homologous variants.

The sequenced material came from blood, either unsorted or a sorted T cell fraction (not recorded which). This TCR was recovered from a male donor with ankylosing spondylitis.

The CDR3 reads CSARRSAGGNTIYF. As DNA, the CDR3 is TGCAGTGCTAGAAGGTCCGCGGGAGGAAACACCATATATTTT. The rearrangement joins TRBV20-1 to TRBJ1-3; D not certain. The germline V gene encodes CDR1 DFQATT and CDR2 SNEGSKA (reference sequence). This CDR3 has 14 amino acids. Trimming removed 2 bases at V and 4 bases at J, with 12 bases between.